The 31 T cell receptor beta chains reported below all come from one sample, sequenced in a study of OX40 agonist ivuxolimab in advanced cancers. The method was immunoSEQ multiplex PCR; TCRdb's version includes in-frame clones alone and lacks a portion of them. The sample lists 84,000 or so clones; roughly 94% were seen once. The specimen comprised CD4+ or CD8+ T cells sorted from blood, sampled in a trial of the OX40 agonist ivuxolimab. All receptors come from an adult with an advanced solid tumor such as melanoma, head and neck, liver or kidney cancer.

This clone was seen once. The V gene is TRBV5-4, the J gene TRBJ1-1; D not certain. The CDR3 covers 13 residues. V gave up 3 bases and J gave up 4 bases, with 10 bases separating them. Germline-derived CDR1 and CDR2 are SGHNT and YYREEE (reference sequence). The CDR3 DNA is TGTGCCAGCAGCTCTTCGATCGGCACTGAAGCTTTCTTT. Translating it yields CASSSSIGTEAFF.

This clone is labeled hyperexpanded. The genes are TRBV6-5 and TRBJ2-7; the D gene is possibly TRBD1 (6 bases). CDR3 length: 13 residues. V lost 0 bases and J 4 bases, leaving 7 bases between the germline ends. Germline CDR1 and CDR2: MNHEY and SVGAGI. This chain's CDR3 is CASSYSTGYEQYF. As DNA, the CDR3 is TGTGCCAGCAGTTACTCGACAGGATACGAGCAGTACTTC.

The CDR3 region is CASSILEGYEQYF. CDR3 DNA sequence: TGTGCCAGTAGTATACTGGAGGGATACGAGCAGTACTTC. The chain is built from TRBV19 and TRBJ2-7, with a tentative D call TRBD2 (6 bases). The CDR3 consists of 13 residues. CDR1 and CDR2 (germline): LNHDA, SQIVND (reference sequence). Trimming pared 2 bases from V and 4 bases from J, leaving 9 bases between.

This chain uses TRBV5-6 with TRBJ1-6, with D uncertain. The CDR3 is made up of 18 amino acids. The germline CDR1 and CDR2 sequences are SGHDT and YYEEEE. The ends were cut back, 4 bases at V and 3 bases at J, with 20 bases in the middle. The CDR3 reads CASSLYVTWQNYNSPLHF. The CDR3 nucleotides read TGTGCCAGCAGCCTTTATGTGACCTGGCAGAACTATAATTCACCCCTCCACTTT.

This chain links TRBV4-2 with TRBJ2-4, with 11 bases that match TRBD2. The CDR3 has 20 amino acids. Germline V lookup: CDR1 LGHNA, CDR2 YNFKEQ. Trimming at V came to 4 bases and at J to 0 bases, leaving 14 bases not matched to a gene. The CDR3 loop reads CASSPGSGTSGTLAKNIQYF. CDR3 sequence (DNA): TGTGCCAGCAGCCCGGGGTCCGGGACTAGCGGAACCCTAGCCAAAAACATTCAGTACTTC.

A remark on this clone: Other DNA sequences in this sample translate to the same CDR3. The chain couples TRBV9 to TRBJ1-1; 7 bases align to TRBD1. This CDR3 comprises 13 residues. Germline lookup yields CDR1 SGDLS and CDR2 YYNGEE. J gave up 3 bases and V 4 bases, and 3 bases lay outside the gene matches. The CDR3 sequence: CASSPDRDTEAFF. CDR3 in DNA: TGTGCCAGCAGCCCTGACAGGGACACTGAAGCTTTCTTT.

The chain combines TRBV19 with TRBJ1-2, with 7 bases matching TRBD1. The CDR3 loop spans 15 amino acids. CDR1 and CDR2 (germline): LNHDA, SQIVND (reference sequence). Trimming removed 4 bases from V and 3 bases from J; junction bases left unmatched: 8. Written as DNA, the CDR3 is TGTGCCAGTAGTAGTACGACAGGGTTCGACTATGGCTACACCTTC. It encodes CASSSTTGFDYGYTF. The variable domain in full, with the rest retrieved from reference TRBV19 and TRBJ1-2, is DGGITQSPKYLFRKEGQNVTLSCEQNLNHDAMYWYRQDPGQGLRLIYYSQIVNDFQKGDIAEGYSVSREKKESFPLTVTSAQKNPTAFYLCASSSTTGFDYGYTFGSGTRLTVV.

CDR3 region: CASSYRSSYEQYF. The DNA for the CDR3 is TGTGCCAGCAGTTACAGGAGCTCCTACGAGCAGTACTTC. The V call is TRBV6-5, the J call TRBJ2-7; no reliable D call. This CDR3 is 13 amino acids long. V was shortened by 2 bases and J by 0 bases, with 5 bases between the two germline ends. Germline V gene lookup returns CDR1 MNHEY and CDR2 SVGAGI.

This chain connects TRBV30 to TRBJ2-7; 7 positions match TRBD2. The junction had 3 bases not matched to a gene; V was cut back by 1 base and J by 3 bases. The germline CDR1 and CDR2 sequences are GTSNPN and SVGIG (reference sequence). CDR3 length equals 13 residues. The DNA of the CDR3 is TGTGCCTGGAGTGAAGCGGGACTCTACGAGCAGTACTTC. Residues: CAWSEAGLYEQYF.

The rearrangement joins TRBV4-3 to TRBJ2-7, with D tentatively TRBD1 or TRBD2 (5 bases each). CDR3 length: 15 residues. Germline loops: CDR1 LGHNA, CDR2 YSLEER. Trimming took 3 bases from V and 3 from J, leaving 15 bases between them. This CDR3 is CASSQRSGTGYEQYF. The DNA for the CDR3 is TGCGCCAGCAGCCAGCGATCCGGGACCGGCTACGAGCAGTACTTC.

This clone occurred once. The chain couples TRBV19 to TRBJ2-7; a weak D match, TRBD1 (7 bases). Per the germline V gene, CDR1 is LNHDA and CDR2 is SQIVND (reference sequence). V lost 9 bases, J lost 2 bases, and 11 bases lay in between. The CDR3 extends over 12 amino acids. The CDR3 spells CASSGGTYEQYF. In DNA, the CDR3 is TGTGCCAGCTCAGGGGGGACCTACGAGCAGTACTTC.

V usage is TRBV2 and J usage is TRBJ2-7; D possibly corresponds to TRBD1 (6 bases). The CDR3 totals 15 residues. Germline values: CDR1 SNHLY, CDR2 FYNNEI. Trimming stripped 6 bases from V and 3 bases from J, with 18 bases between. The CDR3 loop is CASRDANRELYEQYF. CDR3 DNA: TGTGCCAGCAGAGACGCAAACAGGGAACTCTACGAGCAGTACTTC. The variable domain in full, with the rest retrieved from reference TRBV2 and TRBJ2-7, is EPEVTQTPSHQVTQMGQEVILRCVPISNHLYFYWYRQILGQKVEFLVSFYNNEISEKSEIFDDQFSVERPDGSNFTLKIRSTKLEDSAMYFCASRDANRELYEQYFGPGTRLTVT.

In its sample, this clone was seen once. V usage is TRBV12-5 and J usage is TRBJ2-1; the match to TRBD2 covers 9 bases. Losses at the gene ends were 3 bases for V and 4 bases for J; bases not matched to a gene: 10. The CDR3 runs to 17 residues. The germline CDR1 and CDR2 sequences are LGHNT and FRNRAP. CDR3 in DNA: TGTGCTAGTGGTTTTGGTGTAGCGGGAGACAGGTACAATGAGCAGTTCTTC. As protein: CASGFGVAGDRYNEQFF.

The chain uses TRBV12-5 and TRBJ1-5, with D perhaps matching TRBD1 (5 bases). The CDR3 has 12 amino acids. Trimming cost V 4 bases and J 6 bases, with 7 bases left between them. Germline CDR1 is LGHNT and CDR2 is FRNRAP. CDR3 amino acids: CASGWGTQPQHF. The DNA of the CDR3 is TGTGCTAGTGGTTGGGGCACTCAGCCCCAGCATTTT.

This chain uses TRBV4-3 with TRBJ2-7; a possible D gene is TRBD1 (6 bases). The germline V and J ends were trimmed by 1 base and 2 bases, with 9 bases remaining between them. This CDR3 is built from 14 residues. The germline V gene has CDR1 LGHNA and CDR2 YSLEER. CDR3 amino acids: CASSQAQGPYEQYF. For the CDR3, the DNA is TGCGCCAGCAGCCAAGCGCAGGGGCCCTACGAGCAGTACTTC.

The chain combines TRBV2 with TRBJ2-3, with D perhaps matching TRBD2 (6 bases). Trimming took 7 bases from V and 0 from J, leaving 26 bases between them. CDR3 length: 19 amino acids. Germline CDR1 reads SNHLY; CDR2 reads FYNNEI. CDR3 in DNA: TGTGCCAGCACCCGAATTGGGACGGAGGGTAGCGGAAGCACAGATACGCAGTATTTT. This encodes CASTRIGTEGSGSTDTQYF.

In DNA form, the CDR3 reads TGTGCCAGCAGCTTTAGACTAGCGGGAACCGGGGAGCTGTTTTTT. The encoded protein is CASSFRLAGTGELFF. This chain links TRBV4-2 with TRBJ2-2, with TRBD2 matching over 11 bases. Per germline, CDR1 LGHNA and CDR2 YNFKEQ. There are 15 residues in the CDR3. The V and J ends lost 5 bases and 5 bases, in that order; junction bases with no gene match: 4.

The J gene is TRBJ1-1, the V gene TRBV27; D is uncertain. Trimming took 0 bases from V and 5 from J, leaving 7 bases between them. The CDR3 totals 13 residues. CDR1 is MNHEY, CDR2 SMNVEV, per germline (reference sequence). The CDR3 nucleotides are TGTGCCAGCAGTTTATCTGGGTGGACTGAAGCTTTCTTT. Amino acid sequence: CASSLSGWTEAFF.

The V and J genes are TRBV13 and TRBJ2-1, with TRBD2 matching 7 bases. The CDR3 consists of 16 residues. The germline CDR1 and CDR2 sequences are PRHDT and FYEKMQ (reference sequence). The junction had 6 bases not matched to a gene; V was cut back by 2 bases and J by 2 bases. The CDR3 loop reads CASSLRASGPYNEQFF. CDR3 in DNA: TGTGCCAGCAGCTTAAGGGCTAGCGGACCCTACAATGAGCAGTTCTTC.

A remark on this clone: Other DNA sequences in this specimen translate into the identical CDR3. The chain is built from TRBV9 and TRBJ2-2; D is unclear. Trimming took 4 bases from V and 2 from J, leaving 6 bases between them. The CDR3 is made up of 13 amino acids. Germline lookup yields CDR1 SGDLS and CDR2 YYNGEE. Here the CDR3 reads CASSPPNTGELFF. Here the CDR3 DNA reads TGTGCCAGCAGCCCACCTAACACCGGGGAGCTGTTTTTT. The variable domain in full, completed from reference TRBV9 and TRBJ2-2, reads DSGVTQTPKHLITATGQRVTLRCSPRSGDLSVYWYQQSLDQGLQFLIQYYNGEERAKGNILERFSAQQFPDLHSELNLSSLELGDSALYFCASSPPNTGELFFGEGSRLTVL.

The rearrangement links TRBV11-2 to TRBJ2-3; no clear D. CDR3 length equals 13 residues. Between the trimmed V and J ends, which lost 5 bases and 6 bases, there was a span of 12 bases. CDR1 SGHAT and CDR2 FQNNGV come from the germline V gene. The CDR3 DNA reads TGTGCCAGCAGCCAGATACGTGCGGATACGCAGTATTTT. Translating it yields CASSQIRADTQYF.

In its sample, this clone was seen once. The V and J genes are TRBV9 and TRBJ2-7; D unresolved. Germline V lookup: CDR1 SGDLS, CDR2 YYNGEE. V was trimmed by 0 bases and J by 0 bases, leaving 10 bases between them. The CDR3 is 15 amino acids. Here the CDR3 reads CASSVGLQSSYEQYF. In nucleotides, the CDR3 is TGTGCCAGCAGCGTAGGGCTACAGAGCTCCTACGAGCAGTACTTC. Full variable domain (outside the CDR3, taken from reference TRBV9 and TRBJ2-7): DSGVTQTPKHLITATGQRVTLRCSPRSGDLSVYWYQQSLDQGLQFLIQYYNGEERAKGNILERFSAQQFPDLHSELNLSSLELGDSALYFCASSVGLQSSYEQYFGPGTRLTVT.

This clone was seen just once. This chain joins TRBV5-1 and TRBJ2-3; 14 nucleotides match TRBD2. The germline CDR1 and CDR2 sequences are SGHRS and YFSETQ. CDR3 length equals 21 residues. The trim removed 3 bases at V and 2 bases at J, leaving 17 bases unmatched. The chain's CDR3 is CASSSPHPLTSGREFTDTQYF. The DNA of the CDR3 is TGCGCCAGCAGCTCACCTCACCCCCTGACTAGCGGGAGGGAATTCACAGATACGCAGTATTTT.

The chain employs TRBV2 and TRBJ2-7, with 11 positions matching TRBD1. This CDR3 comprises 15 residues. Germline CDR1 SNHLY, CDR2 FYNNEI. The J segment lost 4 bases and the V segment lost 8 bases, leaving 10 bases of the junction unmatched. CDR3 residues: CASAVDRGRRYEQYF. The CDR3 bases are TGTGCCAGCGCGGTGGACAGGGGGCGCAGGTACGAGCAGTACTTC.

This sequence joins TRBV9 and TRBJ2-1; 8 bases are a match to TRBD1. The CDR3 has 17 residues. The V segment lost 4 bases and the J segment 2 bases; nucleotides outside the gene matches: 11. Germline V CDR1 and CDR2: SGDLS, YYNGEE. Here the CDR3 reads CASSPQTGASPYNEQFF. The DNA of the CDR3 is TGTGCCAGCAGCCCCCAGACAGGGGCCTCCCCCTACAATGAGCAGTTCTTC.

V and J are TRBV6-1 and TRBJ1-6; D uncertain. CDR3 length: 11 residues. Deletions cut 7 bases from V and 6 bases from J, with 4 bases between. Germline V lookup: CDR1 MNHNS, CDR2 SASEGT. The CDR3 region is CASKSNSPLHF. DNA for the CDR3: TGTGCCAGCAAGAGTAATTCACCCCTCCACTTT.

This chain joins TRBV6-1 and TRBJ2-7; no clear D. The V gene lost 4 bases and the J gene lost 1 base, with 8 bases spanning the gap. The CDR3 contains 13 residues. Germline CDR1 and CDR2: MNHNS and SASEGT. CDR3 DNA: TGTGCCAGCAGTGTTACAGAGTCCTACGAGCAGTACTTC. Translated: CASSVTESYEQYF.

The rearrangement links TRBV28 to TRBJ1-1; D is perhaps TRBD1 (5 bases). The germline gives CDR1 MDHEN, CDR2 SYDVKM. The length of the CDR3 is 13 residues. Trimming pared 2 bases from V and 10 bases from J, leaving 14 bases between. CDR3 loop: CASSLSGGGTAFF. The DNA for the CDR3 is TGTGCCAGCAGTTTAAGTGGGGGGGGTACAGCTTTCTTT.

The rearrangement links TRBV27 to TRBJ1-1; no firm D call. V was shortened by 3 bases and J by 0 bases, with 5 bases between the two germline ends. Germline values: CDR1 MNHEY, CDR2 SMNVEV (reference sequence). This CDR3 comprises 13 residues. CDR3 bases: TGTGCCAGCAGTTTGGGATTGAACACTGAAGCTTTCTTT. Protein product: CASSLGLNTEAFF.

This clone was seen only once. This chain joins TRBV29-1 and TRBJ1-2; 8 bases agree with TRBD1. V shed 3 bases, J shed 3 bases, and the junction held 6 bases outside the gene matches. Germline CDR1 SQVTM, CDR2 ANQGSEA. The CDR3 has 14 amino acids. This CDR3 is CSVDGGQGDYGYTF. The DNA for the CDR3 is TGCAGCGTTGACGGAGGACAGGGTGACTATGGCTACACCTTC.

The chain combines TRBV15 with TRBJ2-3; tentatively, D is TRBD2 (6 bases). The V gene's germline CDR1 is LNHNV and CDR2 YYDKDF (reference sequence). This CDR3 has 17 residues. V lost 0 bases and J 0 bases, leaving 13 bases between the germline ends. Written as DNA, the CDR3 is TGTGCCACCAGCAGAGATTATGTAGCGGTAAGCACAGATACGCAGTATTTT. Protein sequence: CATSRDYVAVSTDTQYF.